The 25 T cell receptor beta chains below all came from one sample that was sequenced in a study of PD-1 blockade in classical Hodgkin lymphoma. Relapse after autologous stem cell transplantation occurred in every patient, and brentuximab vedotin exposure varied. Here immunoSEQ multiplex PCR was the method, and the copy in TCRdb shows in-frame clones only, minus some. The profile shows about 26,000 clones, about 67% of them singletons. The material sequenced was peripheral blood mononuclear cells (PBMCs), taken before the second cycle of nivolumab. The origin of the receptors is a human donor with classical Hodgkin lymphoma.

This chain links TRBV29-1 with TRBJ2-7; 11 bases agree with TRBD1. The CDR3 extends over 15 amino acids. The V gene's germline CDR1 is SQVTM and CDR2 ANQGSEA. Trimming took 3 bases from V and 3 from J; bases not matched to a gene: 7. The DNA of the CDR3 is TGCAGCGTTGATGGAGCCGGGACAGGGGGCTACGAGCAGTACTTC. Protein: CSVDGAGTGGYEQYF.

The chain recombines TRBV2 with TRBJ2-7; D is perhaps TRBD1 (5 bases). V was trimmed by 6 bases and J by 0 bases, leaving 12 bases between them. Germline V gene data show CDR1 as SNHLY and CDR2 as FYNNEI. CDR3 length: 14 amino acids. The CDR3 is CASRNSDSSYEQYF. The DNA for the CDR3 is TGTGCCAGCAGGAATTCTGACAGCTCCTACGAGCAGTACTTC.

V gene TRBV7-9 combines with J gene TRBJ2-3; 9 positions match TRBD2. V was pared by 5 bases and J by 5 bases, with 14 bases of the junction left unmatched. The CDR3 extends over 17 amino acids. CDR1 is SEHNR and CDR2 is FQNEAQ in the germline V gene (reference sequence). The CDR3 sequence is CASSPSGRGGAGDTQYF. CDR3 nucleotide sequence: TGTGCCAGCAGCCCCTCGGGACGCGGGGGGGCTGGAGATACGCAGTATTTT.

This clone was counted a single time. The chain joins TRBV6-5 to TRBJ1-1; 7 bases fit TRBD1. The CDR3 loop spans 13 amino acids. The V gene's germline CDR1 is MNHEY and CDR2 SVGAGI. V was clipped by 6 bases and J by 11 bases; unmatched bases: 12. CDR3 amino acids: CASSRTGQAAAFF. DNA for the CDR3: TGTGCCAGCAGCCGCACCGGACAGGCCGCGGCTTTCTTT.

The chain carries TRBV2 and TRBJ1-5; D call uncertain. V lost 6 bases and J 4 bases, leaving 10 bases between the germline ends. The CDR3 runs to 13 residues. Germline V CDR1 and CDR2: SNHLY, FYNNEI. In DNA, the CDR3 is TGTGCCAGCAGGCCCCCGGGGAATCAGCCCCAGCATTTT. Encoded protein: CASRPPGNQPQHF.

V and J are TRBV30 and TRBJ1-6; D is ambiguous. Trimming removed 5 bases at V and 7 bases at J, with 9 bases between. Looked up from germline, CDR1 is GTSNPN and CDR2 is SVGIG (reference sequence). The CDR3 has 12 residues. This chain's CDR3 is CAWGRSNSPLHF. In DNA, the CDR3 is TGTGCCTGGGGACGGTCAAATTCACCCCTCCACTTT.

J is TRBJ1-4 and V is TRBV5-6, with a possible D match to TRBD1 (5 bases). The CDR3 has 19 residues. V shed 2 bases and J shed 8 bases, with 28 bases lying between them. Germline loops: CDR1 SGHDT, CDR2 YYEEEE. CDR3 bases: TGTGCCAGCAGCTTCTTCGGACATTTGAATAGCCGTGGGGAGGAAAAACTGTTTTTT. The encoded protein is CASSFFGHLNSRGEEKLFF.

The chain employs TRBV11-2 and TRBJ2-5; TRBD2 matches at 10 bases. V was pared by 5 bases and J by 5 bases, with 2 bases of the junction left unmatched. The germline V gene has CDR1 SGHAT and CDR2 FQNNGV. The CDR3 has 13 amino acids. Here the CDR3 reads CASSPGLAETQYF. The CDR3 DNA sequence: TGTGCCAGCAGCCCGGGACTAGCGGAGACCCAGTACTTC.

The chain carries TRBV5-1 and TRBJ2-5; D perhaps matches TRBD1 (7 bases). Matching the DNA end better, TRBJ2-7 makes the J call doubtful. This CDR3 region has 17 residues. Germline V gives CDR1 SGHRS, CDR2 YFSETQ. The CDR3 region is CASSPLTEGAYSYEQYF. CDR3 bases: TGCGCCAGCAGCCCACTCACGGAGGGGGCCTACTCCTACGAGCAGTACTTC.

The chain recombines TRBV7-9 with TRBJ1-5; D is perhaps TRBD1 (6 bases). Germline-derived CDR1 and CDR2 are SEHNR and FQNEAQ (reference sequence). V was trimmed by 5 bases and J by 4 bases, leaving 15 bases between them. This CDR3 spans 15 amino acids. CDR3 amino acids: CASSPGGGGNQPQHF. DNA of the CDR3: TGTGCCAGCAGCCCGGGAGGGGGAGGGAATCAGCCCCAGCATTTT.

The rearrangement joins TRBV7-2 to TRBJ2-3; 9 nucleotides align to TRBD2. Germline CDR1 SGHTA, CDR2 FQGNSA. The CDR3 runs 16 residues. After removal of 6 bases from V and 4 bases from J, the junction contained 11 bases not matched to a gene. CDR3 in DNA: TGTGCCAGCAGGGTAGGCGGGGGGGTGTTCTCAGATACGCAGTATTTT. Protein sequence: CASRVGGGVFSDTQYF. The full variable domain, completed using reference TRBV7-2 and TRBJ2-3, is GAGVSQSPSNKVTEKGKDVELRCDPISGHTALYWYRQSLGQGLEFLIYFQGNSAPDKSGLPSDRFSAERTGGSVSTLTIQRTQQEDSAVYLCASRVGGGVFSDTQYFGPGTRLTVL.

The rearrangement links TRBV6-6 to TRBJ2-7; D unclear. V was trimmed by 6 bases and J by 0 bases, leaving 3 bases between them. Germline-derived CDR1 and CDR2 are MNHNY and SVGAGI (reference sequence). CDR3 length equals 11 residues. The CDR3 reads CASRDSYEQYF. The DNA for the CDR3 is TGTGCCAGCAGGGACTCCTACGAGCAGTACTTC.

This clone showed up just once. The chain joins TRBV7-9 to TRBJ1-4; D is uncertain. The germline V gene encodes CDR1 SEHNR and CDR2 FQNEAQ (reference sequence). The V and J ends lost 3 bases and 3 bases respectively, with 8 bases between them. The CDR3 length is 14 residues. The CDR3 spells CASSFMTANEKLFF. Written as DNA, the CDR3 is TGTGCCAGCAGCTTTATGACGGCTAATGAAAAACTGTTTTTT.

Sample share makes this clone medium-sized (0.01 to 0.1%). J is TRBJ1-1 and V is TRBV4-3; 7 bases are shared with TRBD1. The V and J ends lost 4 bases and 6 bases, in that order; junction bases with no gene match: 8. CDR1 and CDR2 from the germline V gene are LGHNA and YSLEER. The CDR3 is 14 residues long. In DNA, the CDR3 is TGCGCCAGCAGCCGTACCACAGGGGTGGCTGAAGCTTTCTTT. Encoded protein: CASSRTTGVAEAFF.

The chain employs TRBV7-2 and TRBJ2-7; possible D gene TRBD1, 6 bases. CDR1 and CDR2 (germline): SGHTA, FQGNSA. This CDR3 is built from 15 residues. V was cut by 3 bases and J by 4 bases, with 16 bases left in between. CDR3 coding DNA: TGTGCCAGCAGCTTTGTACAGGGAATCAAATACGAGCAGTACTTC. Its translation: CASSFVQGIKYEQYF.

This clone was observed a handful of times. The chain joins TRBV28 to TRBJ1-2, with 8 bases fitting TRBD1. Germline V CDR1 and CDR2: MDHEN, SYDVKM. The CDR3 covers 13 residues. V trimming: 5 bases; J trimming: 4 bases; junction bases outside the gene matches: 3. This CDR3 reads CASSIDRGYGYTF. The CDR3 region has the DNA TGTGCCAGCAGTATCGACAGGGGCTATGGCTACACCTTC.

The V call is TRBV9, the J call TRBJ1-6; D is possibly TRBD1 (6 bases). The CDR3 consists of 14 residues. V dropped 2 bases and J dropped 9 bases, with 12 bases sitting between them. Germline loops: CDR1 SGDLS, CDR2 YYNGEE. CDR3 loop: CASSVGGLSSPLHF. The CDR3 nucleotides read TGTGCCAGCAGCGTCGGGGGGCTTAGTTCACCCCTCCACTTT.

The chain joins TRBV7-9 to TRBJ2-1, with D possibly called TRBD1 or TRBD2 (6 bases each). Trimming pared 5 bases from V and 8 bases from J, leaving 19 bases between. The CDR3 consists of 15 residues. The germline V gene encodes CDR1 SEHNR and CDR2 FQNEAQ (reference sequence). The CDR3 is CASSPRTGWGDEQFF. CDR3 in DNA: TGTGCCAGCAGCCCGAGAACAGGGTGGGGGGATGAGCAGTTCTTC.

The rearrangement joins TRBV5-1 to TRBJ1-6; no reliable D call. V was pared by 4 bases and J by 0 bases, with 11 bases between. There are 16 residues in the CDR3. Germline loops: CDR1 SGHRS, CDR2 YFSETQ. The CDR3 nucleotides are TGCGCCAGCAGCGCAGTTGCGGACTCCTATAATTCACCCCTCCACTTT. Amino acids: CASSAVADSYNSPLHF.

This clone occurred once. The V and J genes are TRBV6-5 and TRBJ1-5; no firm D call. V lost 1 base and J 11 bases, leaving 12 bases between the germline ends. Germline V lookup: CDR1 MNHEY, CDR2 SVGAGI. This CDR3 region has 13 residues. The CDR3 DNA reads TGTGCCAGCAGTTACTTACTCTCGCCTACCCAGCATTTT. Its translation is CASSYLLSPTQHF.

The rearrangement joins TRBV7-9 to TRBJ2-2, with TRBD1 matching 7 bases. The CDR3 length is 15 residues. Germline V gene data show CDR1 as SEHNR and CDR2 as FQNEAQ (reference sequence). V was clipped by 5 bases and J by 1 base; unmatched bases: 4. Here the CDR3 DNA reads TGTGCCAGCAGCCCGGGACAGATGAACACCGGGGAGCTGTTTTTT. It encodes CASSPGQMNTGELFF.

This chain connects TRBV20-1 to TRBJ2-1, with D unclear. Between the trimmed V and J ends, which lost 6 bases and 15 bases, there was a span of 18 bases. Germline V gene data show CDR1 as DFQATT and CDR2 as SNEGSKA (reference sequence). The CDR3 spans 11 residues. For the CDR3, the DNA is TGCAGTGCCGACGGGCGCTTAATGCCGTTCTTC. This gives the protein CSADGRLMPFF.

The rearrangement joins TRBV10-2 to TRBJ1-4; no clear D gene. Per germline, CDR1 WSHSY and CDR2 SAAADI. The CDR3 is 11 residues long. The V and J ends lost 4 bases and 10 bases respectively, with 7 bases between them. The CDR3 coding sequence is TGCGCCAGCAGTGTACTCGGAAAACTGTTTTTT. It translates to CASSVLGKLFF.

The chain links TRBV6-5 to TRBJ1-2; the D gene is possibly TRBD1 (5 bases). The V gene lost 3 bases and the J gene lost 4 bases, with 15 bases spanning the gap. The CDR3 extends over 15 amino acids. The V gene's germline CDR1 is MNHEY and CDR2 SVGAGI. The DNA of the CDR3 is TGTGCCAGCAGTTATGGACACCAACGGGGCTATGGCTACACCTTC. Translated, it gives CASSYGHQRGYGYTF.

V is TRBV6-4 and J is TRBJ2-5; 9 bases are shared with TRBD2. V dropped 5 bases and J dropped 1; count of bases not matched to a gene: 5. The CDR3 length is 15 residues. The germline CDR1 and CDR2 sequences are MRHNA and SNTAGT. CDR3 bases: TGTGCCAGCAGTCTTATAGCGGGAGCCCAAGAGACCCAGTACTTC. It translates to CASSLIAGAQETQYF.